These 22 T cell receptor beta chains were sequenced from one sample in a study of regulatory T cells in long-lasting Graves disease. Documented time point: newly diagnosed GD, antithyroid drugs for less than 3 months. Scientists built the TCR library using RNA that was extracted from PBMCs. Arm-PCR with iRepertoire HTBI primers amplified the CDR3 regions for these TCR beta libraries. TCRdb re-called the multiplex PCR reads with MiXCR, one entry per CDR3 protein. The data show about 200,000 distinct CDR3 sequences, roughly a fifth seen once. This sample also belongs to another study, concerning T cells in Graves' hyperthyroidism and ophthalmopathy.

The input for sequencing was peripheral blood mononuclear cells (PBMCs), taken at new diagnosis, from a patient treated with antithyroid drugs. The receptors stem from a woman aged 30 to 39 with Graves disease.

In this sample, this clonotype turned up many times. The rearrangement uses TRBV2 and TRBJ2-3, with 9 bases aligning to TRBD2. The CDR3 consists of 15 residues. With V trimmed by 6 bases and J by 2 bases, 6 bases remained unmatched. Germline-derived CDR1 and CDR2 are SNHLY and FYNNEI. Here the CDR3 reads CASSSIAGATDTQYF. The DNA for the CDR3 is TGTGCCAGCAGCTCTATAGCGGGAGCCACAGATACGCAGTATTTT. The entire variable domain, with the rest obtained from reference TRBV2 and TRBJ2-3, is as follows: EPEVTQTPSHQVTQMGQEVILRCVPISNHLYFYWYRQILGQKVEFLVSFYNNEISEKSEIFDDQFSVERPDGSNFTLKIRSTKLEDSAMYFCASSSIAGATDTQYFGPGTRLTVL.

This clonotype was found many times. V is TRBV5-6 and J is TRBJ2-7, with 8 positions matching TRBD1. This CDR3 spans 14 amino acids. V dropped 1 base and J dropped 5; count of bases not matched to a gene: 5. In germline, CDR1 is SGHDT, CDR2 YYEEEE. CDR3 DNA sequence: TGTGCCAGCAGCTTGATTGCAGGGGGCCACGAGCAGTACTTC. Translating gives CASSLIAGGHEQYF.

The chain uses TRBV30 and TRBJ2-1, with 9 bases that match TRBD2. V shed 5 bases, J shed 3 bases, and the junction held 14 bases outside the gene matches. The CDR3 spans 17 residues. The germline CDR1 and CDR2 sequences are GTSNPN and SVGIG (reference sequence). The DNA for the CDR3 is TGTGCCTGGCCACGACTAGCGGAAGGGAAAGGCTACAATGAGCAGTTCTTC. Translating it yields CAWPRLAEGKGYNEQFF.

This clonotype occurred many times. The chain joins TRBV10-3 to TRBJ2-3; no clear D. V lost 7 bases to trimming and J lost 0 bases, with 8 bases between them. CDR3 length: 13 amino acids. Germline CDR1 is ENHRY and CDR2 is SYGVKD. The CDR3 nucleotides are TGTGCCATCAACGACGTTAGCACAGATACGCAGTATTTT. Residues: CAINDVSTDTQYF.

This clonotype was picked up a small number of times. The CDR3 region is CSARDRGFQEQYF. The CDR3, as DNA: TGCAGTGCTCGGGACAGGGGTTTTCAAGAGCAGTACTTC. This chain links TRBV20-1 with TRBJ2-7, with 10 positions matching TRBD1. The trim removed 5 bases at V and 7 bases at J, leaving 8 bases unmatched. Germline CDR1 is DFQATT and CDR2 is SNEGSKA (reference sequence). The CDR3 consists of 13 residues.

This clonotype showed up just a few times. The chain uses TRBV5-1 and TRBJ2-5, with unresolved D. Germline V lookup: CDR1 SGHRS, CDR2 YFSETQ. The germline V and J ends were trimmed by 1 base and 2 bases, with 6 bases remaining between them. The CDR3 loop spans 13 amino acids. The CDR3 loop is CASSLTSQETQYF. The CDR3 bases are TGCGCCAGCAGCTTGACCAGTCAAGAGACCCAGTACTTC.

This clonotype was picked up many times. The V call is TRBV9, the J call TRBJ1-3; D is possibly TRBD1 (5 bases). Germline lookup yields CDR1 SGDLS and CDR2 YYNGEE. With 0 bases removed from V and 1 base from J, the gap between germline ends came to 14 bases. The CDR3 loop spans 17 amino acids. DNA for the CDR3: TGTGCCAGCAGCGTAGTGTCAGGGAGGGTATCTGGAAACACCATATATTTT. Translation: CASSVVSGRVSGNTIYF.

This clonotype occurred many times. The rearrangement uses TRBV5-1 and TRBJ1-6; TRBD1 matches at 9 bases. With 4 bases clipped from V and 10 bases from J, the junction kept 6 bases outside the gene matches. The CDR3 sequence is 14 residues long. Germline loops: CDR1 SGHRS, CDR2 YFSETQ. This chain's CDR3 is CASSPGQGSSPLHF. In DNA form, the CDR3 reads TGCGCCAGCAGCCCTGGACAGGGGTCCTCACCCCTCCACTTT.

This clonotype was recorded at least ten times. The V gene is TRBV28, the J gene TRBJ1-2; tentatively, D is TRBD1 (6 bases). CDR3 length: 14 amino acids. Germline V lookup: CDR1 MDHEN, CDR2 SYDVKM. The V end lost 1 base, the J end lost 4 bases, and 10 bases lay between the germline ends. CDR3 nucleotides: TGTGCCAGCAGTTTATTCCCCAGGGGCTATGGCTACACCTTC. It yields the protein CASSLFPRGYGYTF.

This clonotype appeared a single time. A much larger clone lies one base from this, so it may be a read error. As the CDR3 is not closed by the conserved phenylalanine or tryptophan, this likely results from a read error. This sequence joins TRBV29-1 and TRBJ1-2; perhaps TRBD1 as D (5 bases). The CDR3 runs to 13 residues. V lost 1 base to trimming and J lost 1 base, with 7 bases between them. Germline V gene lookup returns CDR1 SQVTM and CDR2 ANQGSEA. CDR3: CSVEGTLNYGYTL. The CDR3 DNA is TGCAGCGTTGAAGGGACACTTAACTATGGCTACACCCTC.

This clonotype was counted at least ten times. The chain joins TRBV12-3 or TRBV12-4 to TRBJ2-3, with 8 positions matching TRBD2. J lost 5 bases, V lost 6 bases, and 10 bases had no gene match. The CDR3 runs 15 residues. The CDR3 loop reads CASSPSGRRGDTQYF. The CDR3 nucleotides are TGTGCCAGCAGCCCAAGCGGGAGAAGGGGAGATACGCAGTATTTT.

Details on this clonotype: A much larger clone differs by one base, so this may be a read error. This chain joins TRBV20-1 and TRBJ2-7; 10 nucleotides agree with TRBD2. From germline, CDR1 is DFQATT and CDR2 SNEGSKA (reference sequence). This CDR3 region has 15 residues. Here the CDR3 reads CSAKPTAGGRGEQHF. The DNA of the CDR3 is TGCAGTGCTAAACCTACAGCGGGAGGGAGAGGCGAGCAGCACTTC.

This clonotype was detected ten times or more. The chain uses TRBV20-1 and TRBJ1-1, with D uncertain. V shed 5 bases and J shed 5 bases, with 9 bases lying between them. Germline V CDR1 and CDR2: DFQATT, SNEGSKA (reference sequence). The CDR3 runs 11 residues. The CDR3 spells CSARVGTEAFF. The CDR3 nucleotides read TGCAGTGCTCGTGTGGGAACTGAAGCTTTCTTT.

This clonotype was seen ten or more times. The chain recombines TRBV6-1 with TRBJ1-5, with D uncertain. The CDR3 runs to 13 residues. V lost 7 bases and J 4 bases, leaving 11 bases between the germline ends. CDR1 is MNHNS, CDR2 SASEGT, per germline. CDR3 residues: CASNAGKNQPQHF. CDR3 bases: TGTGCCAGCAACGCGGGAAAAAATCAGCCCCAGCATTTT.

Concerning this clonotype itself: This sequence is one base from a far larger clone and is likely a read error. V usage is TRBV27 and J usage is TRBJ2-5; a weak D match, TRBD2 (5 bases). Germline values: CDR1 MNHEY, CDR2 SMNVEV (reference sequence). The CDR3 contains 14 residues. CDR3 sequence (DNA): TGTGCCAGCGTAGCGTCCGTCCGGAGGAATGAGCGGTTCTTC. Its protein product is CASVASVRRNERFF.

This clonotype was picked up many times. The genes are TRBV7-9 and TRBJ1-1; no definite D call. Trimming stripped 2 bases from V and 2 bases from J, with 9 bases between. The CDR3 length is 14 residues. Germline V gene sequence: CDR1 SEHNR, CDR2 FQNEAQ (reference sequence). The CDR3 spells CASSLTPSNTEAFF. The CDR3 bases are TGTGCCAGCAGCTTAACACCGAGCAACACTGAAGCTTTCTTT.

This clonotype has ten or more counts. The chain couples TRBV7-8 to TRBJ1-4; D not certain. V was pared by 5 bases and J by 0 bases, with 10 bases between. The CDR3 runs 15 residues. The germline V gene encodes CDR1 SGHVS and CDR2 FQNEAQ. CDR3: CASSPEVATNEKLFF. The DNA for the CDR3 is TGTGCCAGCAGCCCCGAAGTTGCAACTAATGAAAAACTGTTTTTT.

The J gene is TRBJ2-7, the V gene TRBV6-1; D gene uncertain. The CDR3 has 12 amino acids. Trimming took 5 bases from V and 6 from J, leaving 11 bases between them. Per germline, CDR1 MNHNS and CDR2 SASEGT. The CDR3 bases are TGTGCCAGCAGTCACCCCGGGTGCGAGCAGTACTTC. Encoded protein: CASSHPGCEQYF.

This clonotype was seen ten or more times. The chain couples TRBV28 to TRBJ2-7, with TRBD2 matching 14 bases. The V gene's germline CDR1 is MDHEN and CDR2 SYDVKM. The CDR3 has 18 amino acids. The ends lost 5 bases at V and 7 bases at J; junction bases unmatched: 16. CDR3 amino acids: CASSGLAGGRLLDSEQYF. The CDR3 nucleotides are TGTGCCAGCAGTGGACTAGCGGGAGGCCGTCTCCTTGATTCAGAGCAGTACTTC.

At least ten counts were recorded for this clonotype. The V call is TRBV30, the J call TRBJ2-1; no definite D call. The CDR3 has 14 amino acids. Looked up from germline, CDR1 is GTSNPN and CDR2 is SVGIG (reference sequence). The V end was cut by 3 bases, the J end by 7 bases, with 16 bases between. CDR3 in DNA: TGTGCCTGGAGCGCCTTTTCCCCTTCGAATGAGCAGTTCTTC. This encodes CAWSAFSPSNEQFF.

This clonotype was recorded at least ten times. The chain combines TRBV20-1 with TRBJ2-7; TRBD1 aligns across 10 bases. The germline V gene encodes CDR1 DFQATT and CDR2 SNEGSKA (reference sequence). With V trimmed by 6 bases and J by 4 bases, 6 bases remained unmatched. CDR3 length: 13 amino acids. The CDR3 spells CSAQRTGGYEQYF. Written as DNA, the CDR3 is TGCAGTGCCCAGAGGACAGGGGGGTACGAGCAGTACTTC.

This clonotype was seen at least ten times. The chain uses TRBV30 and TRBJ1-6; the D gene is possibly TRBD1 (6 bases). Trimming cost V 4 bases and J 2 bases, with 15 bases left between them. The CDR3 consists of 16 residues. The germline CDR1 and CDR2 sequences are GTSNPN and SVGIG (reference sequence). CDR3 sequence: CAWNTQAGAYNSPLHF. The CDR3 coding sequence is TGTGCCTGGAATACTCAGGCAGGGGCCTATAATTCACCCCTCCACTTT.